The next 5 T cell receptor beta chains were all read from a single sample in a study of shared clonotypes between healthy human individuals. Sequencing was performed with immunoSEQ multiplex PCR; in TCRdb, only in-frame clones are kept and a portion is missing. Of 600,000 to 700,000 clones in the sample, approximately 73% were seen once. The specimen sequenced was memory CD4+ T cells sorted from blood. Subset: CD45RA-negative fraction. These receptor sequences come from a woman in her twenties or thirties in good health.

CDR3 nucleotides: TGCGCCAGCAGCCAAGGATGGGGTTCGGACCAGTACTTC. This sequence encodes CASSQGWGSDQYF. This sequence joins TRBV4-1 and TRBJ2-5; D gene uncertain. CDR3 length: 13 residues. Trimming removed 1 base from V and 10 bases from J, with 13 bases in between. Germline V gives CDR1 MGHRA, CDR2 YSYEKL.

The chain joins TRBV19 to TRBJ2-7; D might be TRBD1 or TRBD2, each matching 6 bases. The CDR3 extends over 14 amino acids. The ends were cut back, 4 bases at V and 4 bases at J, with 14 bases in the middle. Germline-derived CDR1 and CDR2 are LNHDA and SQIVND (reference sequence). CDR3 DNA sequence: TGTGCCAGTAGTAGGCGACTAGGGGGATACGAGCAGTACTTC. Protein sequence: CASSRRLGGYEQYF.

The V call is TRBV18, the J call TRBJ2-1; TRBD2 might be the D (5 bases). CDR3 length: 14 residues. V gave up 3 bases and J gave up 0 bases, with 6 bases separating them. Germline CDR1 is KGHSH and CDR2 is LQKENI. The CDR3: CASSPSASYNEQFF. Written as DNA, the CDR3 is TGTGCCAGCTCACCTAGCGCCTCCTACAATGAGCAGTTCTTC.

The chain employs TRBV7-2 and TRBJ1-5; D perhaps matches TRBD1 (5 bases). CDR1 and CDR2 (germline): SGHTA, FQGNSA. This CDR3 is 15 amino acids long. Trimming took 2 bases from V and 5 from J, leaving 13 bases between them. CDR3 nucleotides: TGTGCCAGCAGCTTATCCCGGGGGACGTATCAGCCCCAGCATTTT. Amino acids: CASSLSRGTYQPQHF.

The table lists this clone with a few counts. The V call is TRBV18, the J call TRBJ2-6; unclear D gene. The V and J ends lost 0 bases and 2 bases respectively, with 11 bases between them. Looked up from germline, CDR1 is KGHSH and CDR2 is LQKENI. This CDR3 is built from 17 residues. CDR3 bases: TGTGCCAGCTCACCACCGCGGCGGTCTCCTGGGGCCAACGTCCTGACTTTC. Its protein is CASSPPRRSPGANVLTF.